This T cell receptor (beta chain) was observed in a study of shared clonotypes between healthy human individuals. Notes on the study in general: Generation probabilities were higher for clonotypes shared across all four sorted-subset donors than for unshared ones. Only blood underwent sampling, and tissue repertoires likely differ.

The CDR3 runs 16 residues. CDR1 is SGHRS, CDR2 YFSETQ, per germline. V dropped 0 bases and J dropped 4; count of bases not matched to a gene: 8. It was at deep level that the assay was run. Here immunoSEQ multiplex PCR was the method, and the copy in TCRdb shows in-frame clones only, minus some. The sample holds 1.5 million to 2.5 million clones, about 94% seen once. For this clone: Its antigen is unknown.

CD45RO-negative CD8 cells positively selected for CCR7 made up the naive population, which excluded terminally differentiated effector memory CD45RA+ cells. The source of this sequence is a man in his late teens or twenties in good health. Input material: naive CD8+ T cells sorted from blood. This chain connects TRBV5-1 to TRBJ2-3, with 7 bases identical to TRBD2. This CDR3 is CASSLVPAGSPDTQYF. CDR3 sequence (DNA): TGCGCCAGCAGCTTGGTCCCAGCGGGGAGCCCAGATACGCAGTATTTT.